Detailed here is one TCR beta chain. The antigen is not known. The primer mix had 60 Vbeta and 13 Jbeta primers. Some clones are missing from TCRdb's copy, which holds only in-frame ones; the method was immunoSEQ multiplex PCR. The repertoire includes roughly 120,000 clones, 81% of them detected once, and around 4% sits in the top ten. This specimen belongs to a study of cytomegalovirus exposure and HLA in healthy donors. The study, taken as a whole, reports: The classifier reportedly diagnosed cytomegalovirus status with high sensitivity and specificity. From TCR beta sequences, most subjects' HLA-A and HLA-B alleles were reportedly predicted accurately. The authors confirmed in vitro that three CMV-associated chains were specific for CMV antigens.

The donors were healthy bone marrow donors. The CDR3 has 16 amino acids. Germline CDR1 and CDR2: SEHNR and FQNEAQ (reference sequence). With 5 bases clipped from V and 5 bases from J, the junction kept 11 bases outside the gene matches. This TCR was recovered from a woman in her twenties or thirties in good health and CMV-seronegative. This chain uses TRBV7-9 with TRBJ2-2, with 7 bases lining up with TRBD2. Source material: PBMCs. The CDR3 DNA sequence: TGTGCCAGCAGCCCGCGGGGGAGGGCCGAGACCGGGGAGCTGTTTTTT. This codes for CASSPRGRAETGELFF.